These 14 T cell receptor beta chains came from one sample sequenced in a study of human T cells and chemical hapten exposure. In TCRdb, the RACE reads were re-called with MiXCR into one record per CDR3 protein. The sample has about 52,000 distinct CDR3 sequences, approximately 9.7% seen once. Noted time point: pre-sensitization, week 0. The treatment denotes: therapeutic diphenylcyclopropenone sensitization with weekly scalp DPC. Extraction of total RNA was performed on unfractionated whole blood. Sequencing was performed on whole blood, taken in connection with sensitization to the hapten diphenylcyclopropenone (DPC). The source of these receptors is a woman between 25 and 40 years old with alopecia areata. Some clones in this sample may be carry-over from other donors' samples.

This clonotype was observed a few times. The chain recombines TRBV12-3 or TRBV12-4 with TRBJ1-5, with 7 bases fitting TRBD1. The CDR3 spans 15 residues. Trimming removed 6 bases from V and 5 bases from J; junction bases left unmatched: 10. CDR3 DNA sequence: TGTGCCAGCAGCCCGCGGACAGGACGGGATCAGCCCCAGCATTTT. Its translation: CASSPRTGRDQPQHF.

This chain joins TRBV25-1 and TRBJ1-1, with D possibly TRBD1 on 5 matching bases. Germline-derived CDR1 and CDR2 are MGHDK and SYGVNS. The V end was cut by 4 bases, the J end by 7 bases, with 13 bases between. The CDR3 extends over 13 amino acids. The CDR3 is CASSAPPQGEAFF. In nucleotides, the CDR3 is TGTGCCAGCAGTGCGCCCCCCCAGGGTGAAGCTTTCTTT. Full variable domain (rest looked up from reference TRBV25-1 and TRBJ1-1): EADIYQTPRYLVIGTGKKITLECSQTMGHDKMYWYQQDPGMELHLIHYSYGVNSTEKGDLSSESTVSRIRTEHFPLTLESARPSHTSQYLCASSAPPQGEAFFGQGTRLTVV.

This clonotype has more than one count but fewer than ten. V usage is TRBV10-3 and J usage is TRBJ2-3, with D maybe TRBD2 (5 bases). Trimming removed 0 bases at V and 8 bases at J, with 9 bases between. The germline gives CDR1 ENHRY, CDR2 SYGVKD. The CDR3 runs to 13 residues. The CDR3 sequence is CAISESIEGTQYF. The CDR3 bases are TGTGCCATCAGTGAGTCGATCGAGGGTACGCAGTATTTT.

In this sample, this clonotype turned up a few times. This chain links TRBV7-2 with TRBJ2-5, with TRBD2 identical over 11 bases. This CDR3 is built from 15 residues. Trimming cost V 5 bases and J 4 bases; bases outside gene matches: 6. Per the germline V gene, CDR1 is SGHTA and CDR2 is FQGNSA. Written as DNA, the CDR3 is TGTGCCAGCAGCGTGCTAGCGGGGGGACGAGAGACCCAGTACTTC. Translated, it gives CASSVLAGGRETQYF.

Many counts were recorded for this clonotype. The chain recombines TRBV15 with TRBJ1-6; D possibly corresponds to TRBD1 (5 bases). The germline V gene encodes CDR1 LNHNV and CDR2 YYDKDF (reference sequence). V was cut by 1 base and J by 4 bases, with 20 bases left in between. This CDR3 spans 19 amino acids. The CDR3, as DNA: TGTGCCACCAGCAGAGTAGGTTCGACAGTAGGAACTTATAATTCACCCCTCCACTTT. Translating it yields CATSRVGSTVGTYNSPLHF.

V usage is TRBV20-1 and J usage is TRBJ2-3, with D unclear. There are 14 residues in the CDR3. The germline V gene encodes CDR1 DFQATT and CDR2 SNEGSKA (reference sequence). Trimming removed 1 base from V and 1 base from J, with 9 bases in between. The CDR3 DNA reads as TGCAGTGCTAGAGCGGACGTAGGCACAGATACGCAGTATTTT. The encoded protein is CSARADVGTDTQYF.

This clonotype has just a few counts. This CDR3 reads CASSYGSDQPQHF. The CDR3 DNA is TGTGCCAGCAGTTACGGGAGCGATCAGCCCCAGCATTTT. The chain is built from TRBV6-6 and TRBJ1-5; D gene uncertain. This CDR3 contains 13 residues. The V gene lost 2 bases and the J gene lost 5 bases, with 7 bases spanning the gap. CDR1 and CDR2 from the germline V gene are MNHNY and SVGAGI (reference sequence).

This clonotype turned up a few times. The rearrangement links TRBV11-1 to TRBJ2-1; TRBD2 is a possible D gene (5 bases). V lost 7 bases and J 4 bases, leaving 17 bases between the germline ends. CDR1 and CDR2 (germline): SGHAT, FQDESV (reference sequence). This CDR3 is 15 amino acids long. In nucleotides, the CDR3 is TGTGCCAGCAAGGTTCATGAGACTACTTACAATGAGCAGTTCTTC. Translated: CASKVHETTYNEQFF.

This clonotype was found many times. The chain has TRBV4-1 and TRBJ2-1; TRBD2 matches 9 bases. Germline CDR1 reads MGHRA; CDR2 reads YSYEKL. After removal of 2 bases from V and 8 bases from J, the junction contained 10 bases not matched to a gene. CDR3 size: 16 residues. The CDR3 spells CASSQRPGASGDEQFF. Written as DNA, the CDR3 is TGCGCCAGCAGCCAACGACCAGGGGCTAGCGGGGATGAGCAGTTCTTC.

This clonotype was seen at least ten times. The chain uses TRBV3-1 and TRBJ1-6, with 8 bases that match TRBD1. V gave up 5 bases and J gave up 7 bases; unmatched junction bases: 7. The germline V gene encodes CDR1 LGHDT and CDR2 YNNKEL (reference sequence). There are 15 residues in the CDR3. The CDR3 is CASSSRTGRNSPLHF. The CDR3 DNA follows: TGTGCCAGCAGCTCTAGGACAGGGAGGAATTCACCCCTCCACTTT.

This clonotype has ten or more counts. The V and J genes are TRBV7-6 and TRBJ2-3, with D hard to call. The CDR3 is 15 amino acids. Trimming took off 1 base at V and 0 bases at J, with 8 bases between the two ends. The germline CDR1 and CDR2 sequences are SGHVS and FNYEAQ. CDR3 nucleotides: TGTGCCAGCAGCTTAGGGCACCTTAGCACAGATACGCAGTATTTT. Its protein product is CASSLGHLSTDTQYF.

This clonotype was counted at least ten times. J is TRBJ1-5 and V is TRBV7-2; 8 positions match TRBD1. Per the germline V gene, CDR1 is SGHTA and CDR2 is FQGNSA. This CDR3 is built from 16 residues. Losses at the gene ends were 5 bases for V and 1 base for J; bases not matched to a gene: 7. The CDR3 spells CASSPRQGLSNQPQHF. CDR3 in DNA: TGTGCCAGCAGCCCCCGACAGGGGTTAAGCAATCAGCCCCAGCATTTT.

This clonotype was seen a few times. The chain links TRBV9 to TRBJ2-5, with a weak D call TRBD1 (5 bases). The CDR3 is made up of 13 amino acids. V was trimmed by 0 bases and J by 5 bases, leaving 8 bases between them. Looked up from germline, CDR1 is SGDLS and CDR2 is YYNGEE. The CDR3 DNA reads TGTGCCAGCAGCGTAGAGGGGATCGAGACCCAGTACTTC. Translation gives CASSVEGIETQYF. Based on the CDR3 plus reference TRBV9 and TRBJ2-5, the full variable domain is DSGVTQTPKHLITATGQRVTLRCSPRSGDLSVYWYQQSLDQGLQFLIQYYNGEERAKGNILERFSAQQFPDLHSELNLSSLELGDSALYFCASSVEGIETQYFGPGTRLLVL.

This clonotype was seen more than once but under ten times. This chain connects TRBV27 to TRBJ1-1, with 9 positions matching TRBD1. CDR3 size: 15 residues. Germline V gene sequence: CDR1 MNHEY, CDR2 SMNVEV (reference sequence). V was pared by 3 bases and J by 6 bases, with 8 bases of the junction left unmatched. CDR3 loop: CASSLGTGIISEAFF. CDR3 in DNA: TGTGCCAGCAGTTTGGGGACAGGGATAATATCTGAAGCTTTCTTT.